The entry below describes one T cell receptor (beta chain). Clones were read by immunoSEQ multiplex PCR, and TCRdb kept only the in-frame ones, dropping some. The sample has approximately 17,000 clones, more than 85% seen once. The data originate from a study of lymphopenia after photon versus proton radiotherapy. The sequence derives from a woman aged 55-75 years with cholangiocarcinoma. Some clones in this sample may be carry-over from other donors' samples. Sequenced here: peripheral blood, sampled from a patient treated with proton-based radiotherapy.

The CDR3 loop reads CASSSPPGQGRREQYF. CDR3 DNA sequence: TGTGCCAGCAGCTCCCCTCCGGGACAGGGAAGGCGCGAGCAGTACTTC. The chain carries TRBV7-2 and TRBJ2-7, with 9 bases aligning to TRBD1. Per the germline V gene, CDR1 is SGHTA and CDR2 is FQGNSA. The CDR3 length is 16 residues. V shed 4 bases and J 6 bases; nucleotides not matched to a gene: 13. Drawing the rest from reference TRBV7-2 and TRBJ2-7, the complete variable domain is GAGVSQSPSNKVTEKGKDVELRCDPISGHTALYWYRQSLGQGLEFLIYFQGNSAPDKSGLPSDRFSAERTGGSVSTLTIQRTQQEDSAVYLCASSSPPGQGRREQYFGPGTRLTVT.